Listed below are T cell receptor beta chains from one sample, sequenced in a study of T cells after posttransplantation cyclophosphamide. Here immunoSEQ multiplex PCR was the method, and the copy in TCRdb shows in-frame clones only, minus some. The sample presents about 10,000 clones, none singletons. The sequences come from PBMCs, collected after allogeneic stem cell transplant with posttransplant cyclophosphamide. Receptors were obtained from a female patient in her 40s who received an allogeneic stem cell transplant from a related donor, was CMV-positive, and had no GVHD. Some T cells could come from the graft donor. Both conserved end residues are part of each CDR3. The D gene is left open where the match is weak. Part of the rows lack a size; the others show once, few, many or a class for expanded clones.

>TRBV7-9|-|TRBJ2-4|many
TGTGCCAGCAGCTTAGTAGTAGGGGTGCAAAACATTCAGTACTTC
CASSLVVGVQNIQYF
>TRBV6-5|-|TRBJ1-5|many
TGTGCCAGCAGTTCCGGGTTCTATAGCAATCAGCCCCAGCATTTT
CASSSGFYSNQPQHF
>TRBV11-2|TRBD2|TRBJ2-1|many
TGTGCCAGCAGCTGGGGGGCTAGCGGGGGGTATGAGCAGTTCTTC
CASSWGASGGYEQFF
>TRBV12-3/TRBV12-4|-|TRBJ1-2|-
TGTGCCAGCAGGAGAGCAGGGTGGCATGGCTACACCTTC
CASRRAGWHGYTF
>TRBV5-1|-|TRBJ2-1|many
TGCGCCAGCAGCTCCGCCCCCCTCGGTGAGCAGTTCTTC
CASSSAPLGEQFF
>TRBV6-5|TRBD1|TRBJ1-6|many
TGTGCCAGCAGGCGGGACAGGGGGAAATCACCCCTCCACTTT
CASRRDRGKSPLHF
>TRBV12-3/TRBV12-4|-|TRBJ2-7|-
TGTGCCAGCAGTCTCCGGGGATACGGCGAGCAGTACTTC
CASSLRGYGEQYF
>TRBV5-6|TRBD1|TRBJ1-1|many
TGTGCCAGCAGCGCACAGACAGGGCTCACTGAAGCTTTCTTT
CASSAQTGLTEAFF
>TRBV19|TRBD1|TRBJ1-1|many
TGTGCCAGTAGTATAGATCCGGGACAGGGGAGGCTGGACACTGAAGCTTTCTTT
CASSIDPGQGRLDTEAFF
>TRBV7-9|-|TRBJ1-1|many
TGTGCCAGCAGCTCCCGCTCAACAGGGTGGGCTTTCTTT
CASSSRSTGWAFF
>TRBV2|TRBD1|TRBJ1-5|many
TGTGCCACCCGACAGGGGGTGCGACTAAATCAGCCCCAGCATTTT
CATRQGVRLNQPQHF
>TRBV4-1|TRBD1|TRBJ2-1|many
TGCGCCAGCAGCCCGGGACAGGGGCTAGTCGATGAGCAGTTCTTC
CASSPGQGLVDEQFF
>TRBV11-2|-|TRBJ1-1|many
TGTGCCAGCAGCTTACGGGTGAACACTGAAGCTTTCTTT
CASSLRVNTEAFF
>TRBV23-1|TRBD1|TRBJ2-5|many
TGCGCCAGCAGGCGTCGACGGGGACAGGGGGAGACCCAGTACTTC
CASRRRRGQGETQYF
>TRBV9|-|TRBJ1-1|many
TGTGCCAGCAGCGTCTTCAGGGGACACACTGAAGCTTTCTTT
CASSVFRGHTEAFF
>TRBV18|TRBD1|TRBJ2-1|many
TGTGCCAGCTCACCCCGAGGACAGGCCATGAATGAGCAGTTCTTC
CASSPRGQAMNEQFF
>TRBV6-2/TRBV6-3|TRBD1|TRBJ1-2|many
TGTGCCAGCAGCCGAGGGACAGCAAACGTTAACTATGGCTACACCTTC
CASSRGTANVNYGYTF
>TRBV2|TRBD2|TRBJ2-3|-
TGTGCCAGCAGTGAAGAAAGCGGGGGGATGATCACAGATACGCAGTATTTT
CASSEESGGMITDTQYF
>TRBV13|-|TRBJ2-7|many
TGTGCCAGCAGCTTAGCTGCAGACAGCTACGAGCAGTACTTC
CASSLAADSYEQYF
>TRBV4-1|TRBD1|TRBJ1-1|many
TGCGCCAGCAACCAGCATGGGACAGGGTTTACTGAAGCTTTCTTT
CASNQHGTGFTEAFF
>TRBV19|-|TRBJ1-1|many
TGTGCCAGTAGTCAAATTCCGAACACTGAAGCTTTCTTT
CASSQIPNTEAFF
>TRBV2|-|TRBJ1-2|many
TGTGCCAGCAAGCGCACGTTACTTGATAACTATGGCTACACCTTC
CASKRTLLDNYGYTF
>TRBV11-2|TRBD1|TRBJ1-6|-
TGTGCCAGCAGCTTAGTAAGGGGGCAGAATTCACCCCTCCACTTT
CASSLVRGQNSPLHF
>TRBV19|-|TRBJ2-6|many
TGTGCCAGCTCCCTTAATATTAATGGGGCCAACGTCCTGACTTTC
CASSLNINGANVLTF
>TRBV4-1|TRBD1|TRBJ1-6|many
TGCGCCAGCCGTTTTTCCGAGGGACAGGTGGATTCACCCCTCCACTTT
CASRFSEGQVDSPLHF
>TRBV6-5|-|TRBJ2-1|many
TGTGCCAGCAGTTACACCTCGTCTCTAGCAAATGAGCAGTTCTTC
CASSYTSSLANEQFF
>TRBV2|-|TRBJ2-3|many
TGTGCCAGCAGTGTCAGACAGGGCACAGATACGCAGTATTTT
CASSVRQGTDTQYF
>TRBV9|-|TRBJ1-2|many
TGTGCCAGCAGCGCCGGGGGGGAGAGCTATGGCTACACCTTC
CASSAGGESYGYTF